The source of this T cell receptor (beta chain) is a study of blood T cells in healthy people across ages. Trimming cost V 4 bases and J 0 bases, with 7 bases left between them. This CDR3 has 13 amino acids. Germline CDR1 reads ENHRY; CDR2 reads SYGVKD. For the second PCR, which ran for about 6 to 11 cycles, a sample-barcoded 5' primer and a J-beta primer mix were used. From the 5' RACE reads, TCRdb called clonotypes with MiXCR, one entry per CDR3 protein. The data hold 1,800,000 or so distinct CDR3 sequences, with roughly 43% observed a single time. The individuals who served as donors were healthy Caucasians living in Russia, aged about 6 to 90. A minimum of 6 micrograms of total RNA was extracted per sample.

The chain joins TRBV10-3 to TRBJ2-7; D remains ambiguous. The sequence came from a human donor in good health. Sequenced input: blood. The CDR3 region has the DNA TGTGCCATCAGTGTCGCTAGCTCCTACGAGCAGTACTTC. This sequence encodes CAISVASSYEQYF.